This T cell receptor beta chain was sequenced during a study of cytomegalovirus exposure and HLA in healthy donors. General study findings and limits: Follow-up analysis later connected one missense variant in DCLRE1C with trimming of TCR beta V- and J-genes.

Trimming at V came to 2 bases and at J to 2 bases, leaving 3 bases not matched to a gene. Germline lookup yields CDR1 SGHRS and CDR2 YFSETQ. The CDR3 covers 14 residues. Regarding this clone: What it recognizes is unknown.

PCR used 60 Vbeta primers and 13 Jbeta primers. Clones were read by immunoSEQ multiplex PCR, and TCRdb kept only the in-frame ones, dropping some. The sample's table shows tens of thousands of clones. V is TRBV5-1 and J is TRBJ2-7; 8 bases line up with TRBD1. This clonotype was sampled from a man aged 45-65 years in good health and CMV-seronegative. The material sequenced was PBMCs. The CDR3 sequence is CASSFSGQAYEQYF. The DNA for the CDR3 is TGCGCCAGCAGCTTTTCGGGACAGGCCTACGAGCAGTACTTC.